This T cell receptor (beta chain) was recorded in a study of CD8+ T cells in alopecia areata. Investigators isolated RNA and reverse transcribed it into cDNA to act as the sequencing template. Produced via immunoSEQ multiplex PCR; TCRdb's table is partial and in-frame only. The table includes 190,000 or so clones, roughly 62% detected once. Germline V CDR1 and CDR2: MNHNS, SASEGT. Trimming shortened V by 3 bases and J by 0 bases, and 15 bases separated the two germline ends. This CDR3 comprises 17 residues. Study-level points and caveats: Scalp lesions, especially in alopecia totalis/universalis, had higher clonality than normal scalp.

As for this clone: Its target is not known.

Sample treatment: oral pan-JAK inhibitor, 5-10 mg twice daily. The sequencing used CD8+ T cells sorted from blood, collected at week 24, from a patient treated with tofacitinib. This clonotype was sampled from a human donor with alopecia areata. This chain uses TRBV6-1 with TRBJ1-5; D may be TRBD1 (5 bases). As DNA, the CDR3 is TGTGCCAGCAGTGACCAGCCGGCGGGGCATAGCAATCAGCCCCAGCATTTT. Amino acid sequence: CASSDQPAGHSNQPQHF.